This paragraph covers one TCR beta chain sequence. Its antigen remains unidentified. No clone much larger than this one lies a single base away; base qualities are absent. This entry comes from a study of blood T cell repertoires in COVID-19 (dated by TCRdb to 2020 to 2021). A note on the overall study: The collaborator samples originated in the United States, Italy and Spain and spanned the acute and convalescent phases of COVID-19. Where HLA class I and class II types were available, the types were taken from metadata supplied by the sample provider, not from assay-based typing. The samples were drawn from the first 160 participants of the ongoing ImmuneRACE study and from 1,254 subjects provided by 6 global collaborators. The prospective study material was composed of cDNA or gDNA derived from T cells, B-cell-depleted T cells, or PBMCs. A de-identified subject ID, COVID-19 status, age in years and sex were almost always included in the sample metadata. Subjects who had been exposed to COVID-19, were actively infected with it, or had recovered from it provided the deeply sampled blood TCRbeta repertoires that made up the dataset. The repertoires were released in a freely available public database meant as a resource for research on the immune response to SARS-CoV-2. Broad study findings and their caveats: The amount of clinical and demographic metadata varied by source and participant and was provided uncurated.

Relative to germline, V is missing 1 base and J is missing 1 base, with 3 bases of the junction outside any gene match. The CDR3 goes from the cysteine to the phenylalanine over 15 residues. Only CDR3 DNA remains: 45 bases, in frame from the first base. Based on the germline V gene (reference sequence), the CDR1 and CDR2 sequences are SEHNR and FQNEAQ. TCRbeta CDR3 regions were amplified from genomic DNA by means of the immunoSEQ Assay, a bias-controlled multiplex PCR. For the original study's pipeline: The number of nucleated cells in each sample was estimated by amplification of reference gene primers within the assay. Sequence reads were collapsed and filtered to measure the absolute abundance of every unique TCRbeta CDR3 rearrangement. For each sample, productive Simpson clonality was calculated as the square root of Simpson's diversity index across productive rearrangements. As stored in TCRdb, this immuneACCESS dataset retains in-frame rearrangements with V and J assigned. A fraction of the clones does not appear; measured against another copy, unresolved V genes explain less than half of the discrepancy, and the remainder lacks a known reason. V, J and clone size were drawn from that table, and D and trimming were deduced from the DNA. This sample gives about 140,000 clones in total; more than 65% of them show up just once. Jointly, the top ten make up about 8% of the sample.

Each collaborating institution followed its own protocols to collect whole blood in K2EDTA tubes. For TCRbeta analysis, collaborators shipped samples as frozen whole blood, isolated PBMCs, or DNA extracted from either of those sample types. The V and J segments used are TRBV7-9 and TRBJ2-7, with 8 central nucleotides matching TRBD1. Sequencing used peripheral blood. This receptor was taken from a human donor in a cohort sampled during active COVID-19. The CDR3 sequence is CASSLGGTGSYEQYF. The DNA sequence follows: TGTGCCAGCAGCTTAGGGGGGACAGGTTCCTACGAGCAGTACTTC.